Below, 3 T cell receptor beta chains from the same sample are listed, as sequenced in a study of T-cell memory formation after mild COVID-19. TCRdb reprocessed the 5' RACE reads via MiXCR and lists one record per CDR3 protein. Found here are hundreds of thousands of distinct CDR3 sequences, more than 15% of them singletons; the top ten hold 12%. Source material: PBMCs or a T cell subset sorted from them (not recorded which). The origin of the receptors is an adult woman who had mild COVID-19 (a few samples of this study predate the infection). Cell type and time point are not known.

This clonotype was found many times. The rearrangement joins TRBV20-1 to TRBJ1-5; D gene ambiguous. The CDR3 spans 12 residues. V was pared by 3 bases and J by 1 base, with 4 bases between. The germline CDR1 and CDR2 sequences are DFQATT and SNEGSKA (reference sequence). The CDR3 sequence is CSASDSNQPQHF. The CDR3 region has the DNA TGCAGTGCTAGCGACAGCAATCAGCCCCAGCATTTT.

The V gene is TRBV20-1, the J gene TRBJ2-7; D is tentatively TRBD1 or TRBD2 (5 bases each). CDR1 and CDR2 from the germline V gene are DFQATT and SNEGSKA (reference sequence). The V end was cut by 6 bases, the J end by 3 bases, with 18 bases between. The CDR3 totals 14 residues. The DNA of the CDR3 is TGCAGTGCCCCTTTAGGGAGCAGGGTCTACGAGCAGTACTTC. It is translated as CSAPLGSRVYEQYF.

The V and J genes are TRBV19 and TRBJ1-6; a possible D gene is TRBD1 (6 bases). This CDR3 has 16 residues. Germline CDR1 LNHDA, CDR2 SQIVND (reference sequence). The V end lost 2 bases, the J end lost 9 bases, and 17 bases lay between the germline ends. Written as DNA, the CDR3 is TGTGCCAGTAGTATAACTGGACAGCCAGGATCTTCACCCCTCCACTTT. It specifies CASSITGQPGSSPLHF.